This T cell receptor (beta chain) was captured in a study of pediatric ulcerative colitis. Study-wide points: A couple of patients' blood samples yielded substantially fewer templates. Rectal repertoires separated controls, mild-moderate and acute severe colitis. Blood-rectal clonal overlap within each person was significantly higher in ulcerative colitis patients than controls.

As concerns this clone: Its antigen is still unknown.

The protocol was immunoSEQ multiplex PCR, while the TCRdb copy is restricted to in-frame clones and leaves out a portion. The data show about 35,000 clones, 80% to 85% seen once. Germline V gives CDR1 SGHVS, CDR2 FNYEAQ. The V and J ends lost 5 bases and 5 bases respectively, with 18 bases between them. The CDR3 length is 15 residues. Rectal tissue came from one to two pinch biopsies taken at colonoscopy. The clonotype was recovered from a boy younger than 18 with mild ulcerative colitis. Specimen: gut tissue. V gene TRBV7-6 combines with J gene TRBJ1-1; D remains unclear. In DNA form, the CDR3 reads TGTGCCAGCAGCCAGGCCGGACGGTTTGGAACTGAAGCTTTCTTT. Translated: CASSQAGRFGTEAFF.